These 28 T cell receptor beta chains originate from one sample sequenced in a study of OX40 agonist ivuxolimab in advanced cancers. TCRdb's table, derived via immunoSEQ multiplex PCR, lists solely in-frame clones and lacks some. The sample includes 65,000 to 90,000 clones, 65% to 90% of them seen just once. The material sequenced was CD4+ or CD8+ T cells sorted from blood, taken in a trial of the OX40 agonist ivuxolimab. Receptors originate from an adult with an advanced solid tumor such as melanoma, head and neck, liver or kidney cancer.

The CDR3 region is CASILTGGPLDTEAFF. The CDR3 nucleotides read TGTGCCAGCATCCTGACAGGGGGCCCCTTGGACACTGAAGCTTTCTTT. This chain uses TRBV5-6 with TRBJ1-1; 10 bases line up with TRBD1. The CDR3 sequence is 16 residues long. With 6 bases clipped from V and 3 bases from J, the junction kept 11 bases outside the gene matches. Germline lookup yields CDR1 SGHDT and CDR2 YYEEEE. The complete variable domain, with remaining parts taken from reference TRBV5-6 and TRBJ1-1, reads DAGVTQSPTHLIKTRGQQVTLRCSPKSGHDTVSWYQQALGQGPQFIFQYYEEEERQRGNFPDRFSGHQFPNYSSELNVNALLLGDSALYLCASILTGGPLDTEAFFGQGTRLTVV.

This clone has more than one count but fewer than ten. This rearrangement joins TRBV30 to TRBJ1-1; D call uncertain. CDR1 and CDR2 from the germline V gene are GTSNPN and SVGIG (reference sequence). V was trimmed by 0 bases and J by 7 bases, leaving 6 bases between them. The CDR3 runs to 11 residues. CDR3 coding DNA: TGTGCCTGGAGTGTAACCGGTGAAGCTTTCTTT. This translates into CAWSVTGEAFF.

The chain uses TRBV27 and TRBJ1-5; a possible D gene is TRBD1 (5 bases). CDR1 MNHEY and CDR2 SMNVEV come from the germline V gene (reference sequence). The CDR3 runs 14 residues. V gave up 8 bases and J gave up 7 bases, with 18 bases separating them. CDR3 residues: CASGAPLARQPQHF. The CDR3 DNA reads TGTGCCAGCGGGGCCCCATTGGCGCGGCAGCCCCAGCATTTT.

Points on this clone: Other DNA sequences in this sample translate to the same CDR3. The CDR3 is CASSPRQGTYEQYF. As DNA, the CDR3 is TGTGCCAGCTCCCCTAGACAGGGTACCTACGAGCAGTACTTC. The rearrangement joins TRBV18 to TRBJ2-7; the match to TRBD1 covers 7 bases. Germline CDR1 KGHSH, CDR2 LQKENI. This CDR3 is 14 amino acids long. The V gene end was trimmed by 6 bases and the J gene end by 2 bases; junction bases not matched to a gene: 7.

The V call is TRBV4-1, the J call TRBJ1-3, with D hard to call. In germline, CDR1 is MGHRA, CDR2 YSYEKL. The ends were cut back, 3 bases at V and 4 bases at J, with 10 bases in the middle. The length of the CDR3 is 14 residues. CDR3 in amino acids: CASSHPGYGNTIYF. The CDR3 DNA sequence: TGCGCCAGCAGCCACCCGGGCTACGGAAACACCATATATTTT.

The J gene is TRBJ2-7, the V gene TRBV5-5; no clear D. The CDR3 consists of 12 residues. V was trimmed by 4 bases and J by 3 bases, leaving 8 bases between them. CDR1 and CDR2 (germline): SGHKS, YYEKEE (reference sequence). The CDR3 sequence: CASSETFYEQYF. As DNA, the CDR3 is TGTGCCAGCAGCGAGACCTTCTACGAGCAGTACTTC.

This chain uses TRBV27 with TRBJ2-1; 11 bases align to TRBD2. The CDR3 consists of 17 residues. J was trimmed by 0 bases and V by 4 bases; bases with no gene match: 5. CDR1 and CDR2 (germline): MNHEY, SMNVEV (reference sequence). CDR3 amino acids: CASSYTSGGSSYNEQFF. CDR3 sequence (DNA): TGTGCCAGCAGTTATACTAGCGGGGGAAGCTCCTACAATGAGCAGTTCTTC.

The J gene is TRBJ2-7, the V gene TRBV18; D could derive from TRBD1 or TRBD2 (5 bases each). From germline, CDR1 is KGHSH and CDR2 LQKENI. V shed 3 bases and J shed 7 bases, with 16 bases lying between them. CDR3 length equals 14 residues. The chain's CDR3 is CASSPGEGIREQYF. DNA for the CDR3: TGTGCCAGCTCACCTGGCGAGGGGATAAGGGAGCAGTACTTC.

The chain uses TRBV5-1 and TRBJ1-1; maybe TRBD1 (5 bases). The CDR3 runs 16 residues. Deletions cut 3 bases from V and 3 bases from J, with 18 bases between. Germline V lookup: CDR1 SGHRS, CDR2 YFSETQ. CDR3 nucleotides: TGCGCCAGCAGCTCGCGCCCTTTGGGGGGGGACACTGAAGCTTTCTTT. This sequence encodes CASSSRPLGGDTEAFF. The complete variable domain, with remaining parts taken from reference TRBV5-1 and TRBJ1-1, reads KAGVTQTPRYLIKTRGQQVTLSCSPISGHRSVSWYQQTPGQGLQFLFEYFSETQRNKGNFPGRFSGRQFSNSRSEMNVSTLELGDSALYLCASSSRPLGGDTEAFFGQGTRLTVV.

The rearrangement links TRBV2 to TRBJ1-2; TRBD1 is a possible D gene (6 bases). Germline assignment: CDR1 SNHLY and CDR2 FYNNEI. Trimming removed 6 bases from V and 7 bases from J, with 18 bases in between. CDR3 length equals 14 residues. As DNA, the CDR3 is TGTGCCAGCAGGGGGGCAGGGAGGTTAAGTGGCTACACCTTC. Its translation: CASRGAGRLSGYTF.

The chain employs TRBV6-5 and TRBJ2-5; D unresolved. Germline V lookup: CDR1 MNHEY, CDR2 SVGAGI. This CDR3 has 14 amino acids. V shed 5 bases and J shed 0 bases, with 10 bases lying between them. In nucleotides, the CDR3 is TGTGCCAGCAGTCGCGGAAGGTACCAAGAGACCCAGTACTTC. It translates to CASSRGRYQETQYF.

In DNA, the CDR3 is TGTGCCAGCAGTGATCGTGACAGGGGGCGCGGGCAGCCCCAGCATTTT. This sequence encodes CASSDRDRGRGQPQHF. The chain carries TRBV6-1 and TRBJ1-5; 10 bases are a match to TRBD1. CDR1 and CDR2 from the germline V gene are MNHNS and SASEGT. The CDR3 loop spans 16 amino acids. With V trimmed by 3 bases and J by 7 bases, 9 bases remained unmatched.

This clone was observed a few times. This chain links TRBV6-1 with TRBJ2-7; the D gene is possibly TRBD1 (5 bases). Deletions cut 2 bases from V and 5 bases from J, with 13 bases between. The CDR3 runs to 14 residues. Germline assignment: CDR1 MNHNS and CDR2 SASEGT. The CDR3, as DNA: TGTGCCAGCAGTGAAACGCAGGGTTCCCACGAGCAGTACTTC. Protein: CASSETQGSHEQYF.

The chain has TRBV9 and TRBJ2-7; D gene unclear. The V and J ends lost 4 bases and 3 bases respectively, with 17 bases between them. The CDR3 is 15 residues long. Germline CDR1 and CDR2: SGDLS and YYNGEE. The CDR3 loop is CASSPRRGISYEQYF. The CDR3 coding sequence is TGTGCCAGCAGCCCCAGACGTGGGATTAGCTACGAGCAGTACTTC.

In this sample, this clone turned up many times. The same CDR3 can be traced to other DNA sequences in this sample. The chain is built from TRBV7-9 and TRBJ1-3, with D unclear. This CDR3 is 14 amino acids long. The V gene's germline CDR1 is SEHNR and CDR2 FQNEAQ (reference sequence). V was cut by 1 base and J by 1 base, with 5 bases left in between. The CDR3, as DNA: TGTGCCAGCAGCTTAGAAGAGTCTGGAAACACCATATATTTT. Its protein is CASSLEESGNTIYF.

This chain links TRBV4-2 with TRBJ1-5; weak D call: TRBD1 (6 bases). Germline V lookup: CDR1 LGHNA, CDR2 YNFKEQ. The length of the CDR3 is 15 residues. Trimming took off 1 base at V and 6 bases at J, with 13 bases between the two ends. The DNA of the CDR3 is TGTGCCAGCAGCCAAGCCAGGGGTATGGGTCAGCCCCAGCATTTT. Its translation is CASSQARGMGQPQHF.

This clone was detected once. J is TRBJ1-3 and V is TRBV6-5; D perhaps matches TRBD1 (6 bases). CDR1 is MNHEY, CDR2 SVGAGI, per germline. V lost 5 bases and J lost 0, with 11 bases in between. The CDR3 runs 15 residues. The CDR3 is CASSADRRSGNTIYF. CDR3 bases: TGTGCCAGCAGTGCAGACAGGCGCTCTGGAAACACCATATATTTT.

The chain recombines TRBV7-2 with TRBJ1-5; a possible D gene is TRBD1 (5 bases). Trimming removed 5 bases from V and 5 bases from J, with 22 bases in between. The CDR3 totals 17 residues. Germline V CDR1 and CDR2: SGHTA, FQGNSA. CDR3 sequence (DNA): TGTGCCAGCAGCCCCGCAGGGCGTTTTGAAAGCGATCAGCCCCAGCATTTT. Translation gives CASSPAGRFESDQPQHF.

The V and J genes are TRBV19 and TRBJ1-1; D gene unclear. The length of the CDR3 is 14 residues. Germline V gene data show CDR1 as LNHDA and CDR2 as SQIVND (reference sequence). V was trimmed by 3 bases and J by 2 bases, leaving 10 bases between them. CDR3 sequence reads: CASSILGANTEAFF. In DNA form, the CDR3 reads TGTGCCAGTAGTATTTTAGGAGCCAACACTGAAGCTTTCTTT.

V and J are TRBV29-1 and TRBJ1-2; 10 nucleotides line up with TRBD1. The ends lost 4 bases at V and 3 bases at J; junction bases unmatched: 2. Germline-derived CDR1 and CDR2 are SQVTM and ANQGSEA. The CDR3 extends over 13 amino acids. CDR3 sequence: CSVGGTGDYGYTF. The CDR3 nucleotides read TGCAGCGTTGGGGGGACAGGGGACTATGGCTACACCTTC.

This clone occurred once. The gene calls are TRBV4-1 and TRBJ1-2; D is undetermined. V lost 0 bases and J 4 bases, leaving 15 bases between the germline ends. The CDR3 is made up of 16 amino acids. Germline CDR1 reads MGHRA; CDR2 reads YSYEKL. The CDR3 spells CASSQDHTPQLYGYTF. CDR3 DNA sequence: TGCGCCAGCAGCCAAGATCATACGCCACAGCTCTATGGCTACACCTTC.

The rearrangement joins TRBV7-2 to TRBJ1-5; D is undetermined. The CDR3 is made up of 13 amino acids. The germline CDR1 and CDR2 sequences are SGHTA and FQGNSA. The ends were cut back, 2 bases at V and 4 bases at J, with 6 bases in the middle. The CDR3 here is CASSLSQNQPQHF. The DNA of the CDR3 is TGTGCCAGCAGCTTAAGCCAGAATCAGCCCCAGCATTTT.

The V and J genes are TRBV6-5 and TRBJ2-2; TRBD1 matches at 7 bases. The trim removed 6 bases at V and 2 bases at J, leaving 3 bases unmatched. Germline CDR1 MNHEY, CDR2 SVGAGI. The CDR3 totals 14 residues. CDR3 region: CASRGQTNTGELFF. The DNA for the CDR3 is TGTGCCAGCAGGGGACAGACCAACACCGGGGAGCTGTTTTTT.

The gene calls are TRBV11-2 and TRBJ2-6; D perhaps matches TRBD2 (6 bases). The CDR3 is 16 residues long. Germline V gives CDR1 SGHAT, CDR2 FQNNGV. With 5 bases removed from V and 1 base from J, the gap between germline ends came to 12 bases. The CDR3 protein is CASSTRRGSGANVLTF. The CDR3 region has the DNA TGTGCCAGCAGCACACGACGGGGGTCTGGGGCCAACGTCCTGACTTTC.

This rearrangement joins TRBV6-6 to TRBJ2-1; 9 bases agree with TRBD2. The CDR3 consists of 16 residues. The V gene end was trimmed by 4 bases and the J gene end by 8 bases; junction bases not matched to a gene: 12. Looked up from germline, CDR1 is MNHNY and CDR2 is SVGAGI (reference sequence). In nucleotides, the CDR3 is TGTGCCAGCAGTTCGTCCGGGACTAGCATACGCCATGAGCAGTTCTTC. Translated, it gives CASSSSGTSIRHEQFF.

The chain carries TRBV2 and TRBJ2-7; 7 bases are shared with TRBD2. The CDR3 spans 15 residues. The germline V gene encodes CDR1 SNHLY and CDR2 FYNNEI. After removal of 4 bases from V and 0 bases from J, the junction contained 6 bases not matched to a gene. The CDR3 here is CASSGLGGSSYEQYF. CDR3 nucleotide sequence: TGTGCCAGCAGTGGCCTCGGGGGGAGCTCCTACGAGCAGTACTTC.

This rearrangement joins TRBV7-2 to TRBJ2-3, with 8 positions matching TRBD2. Germline loops: CDR1 SGHTA, CDR2 FQGNSA. Losses at the gene ends were 4 bases for V and 3 bases for J; bases not matched to a gene: 6. CDR3 length equals 15 residues. The CDR3 spells CASSYLGLGTDTQYF. In DNA form, the CDR3 reads TGTGCCAGCAGCTACTTGGGACTAGGGACAGATACGCAGTATTTT.

The V and J genes are TRBV7-9 and TRBJ2-1, with TRBD2 matching over 9 bases. Trimming at V came to 4 bases and at J to 6 bases, leaving 13 bases not matched to a gene. In germline, CDR1 is SEHNR, CDR2 FQNEAQ (reference sequence). This CDR3 is 17 amino acids long. Here the CDR3 DNA reads TGTGCCAGCAGCTCGTCCCTGGGACTAGCATTCTCCAATGAGCAGTTCTTC. Translated: CASSSSLGLAFSNEQFF. Variable domain in full (rest from reference TRBV7-9 and TRBJ2-1): DTGVSQNPRHKITKRGQNVTFRCDPISEHNRLYWYRQTLGQGPEFLTYFQNEAQLEKSRLLSDRFSAERPKGSFSTLEIQRTEQGDSAMYLCASSSSLGLAFSNEQFFGPGTRLTVL.